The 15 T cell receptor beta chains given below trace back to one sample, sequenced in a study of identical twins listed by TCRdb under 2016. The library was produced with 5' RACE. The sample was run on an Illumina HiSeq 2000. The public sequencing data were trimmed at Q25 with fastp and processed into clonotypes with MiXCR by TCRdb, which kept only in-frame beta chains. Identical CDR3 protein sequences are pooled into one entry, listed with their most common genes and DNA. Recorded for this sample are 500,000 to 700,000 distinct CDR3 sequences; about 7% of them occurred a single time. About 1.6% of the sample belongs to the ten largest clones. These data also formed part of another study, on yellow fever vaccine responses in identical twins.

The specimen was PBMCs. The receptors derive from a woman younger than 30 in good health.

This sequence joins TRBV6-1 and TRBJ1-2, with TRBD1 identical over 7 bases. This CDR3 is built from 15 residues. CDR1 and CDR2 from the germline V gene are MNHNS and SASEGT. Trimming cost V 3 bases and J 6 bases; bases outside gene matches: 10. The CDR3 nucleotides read TGTGCCAGCAGTGACCCTCGGACAGGCTTTGATGGCTACACCTTC. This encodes CASSDPRTGFDGYTF.

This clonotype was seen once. The CDR3 is CASIPSGNSYNEQFF. In DNA, the CDR3 is TGTGCCAGCATCCCTAGCGGGAACTCCTACAATGAGCAGTTCTTC. The J gene is TRBJ2-1, the V gene TRBV28; 9 nucleotides line up with TRBD2. The CDR3 runs 15 residues. V shed 7 bases and J 0 bases; nucleotides not matched to a gene: 4. Germline CDR1 MDHEN, CDR2 SYDVKM.

The CDR3 reads CASSESSAGANEQFF. The CDR3 DNA reads TGCGCCAGCAGTGAGTCGAGCGCAGGGGCCAATGAGCAGTTCTTC. The rearrangement uses TRBV10-1 and TRBJ2-1, with a weak D call TRBD1 (6 bases). CDR1 is WNHNN and CDR2 is SYGVQD in the germline V gene (reference sequence). Trimming cost V 0 bases and J 6 bases, with 12 bases left between them. The CDR3 runs to 15 residues.

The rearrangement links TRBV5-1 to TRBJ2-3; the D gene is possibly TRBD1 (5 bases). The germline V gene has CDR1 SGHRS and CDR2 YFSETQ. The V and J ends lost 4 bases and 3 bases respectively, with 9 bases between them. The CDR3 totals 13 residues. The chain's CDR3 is CASSVTATDTQYF. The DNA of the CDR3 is TGCGCCAGCAGCGTGACAGCTACAGATACGCAGTATTTT. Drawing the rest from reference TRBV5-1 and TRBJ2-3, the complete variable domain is KAGVTQTPRYLIKTRGQQVTLSCSPISGHRSVSWYQQTPGQGLQFLFEYFSETQRNKGNFPGRFSGRQFSNSRSEMNVSTLELGDSALYLCASSVTATDTQYFGPGTRLTVL.

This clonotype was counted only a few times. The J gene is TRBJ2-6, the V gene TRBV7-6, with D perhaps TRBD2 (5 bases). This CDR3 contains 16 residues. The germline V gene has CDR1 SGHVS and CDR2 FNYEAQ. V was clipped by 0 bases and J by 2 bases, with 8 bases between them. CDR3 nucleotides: TGTGCCAGCAGCTTAGCCGGGGAGACTGGGGCCAACGTCCTGACTTTC. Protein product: CASSLAGETGANVLTF.

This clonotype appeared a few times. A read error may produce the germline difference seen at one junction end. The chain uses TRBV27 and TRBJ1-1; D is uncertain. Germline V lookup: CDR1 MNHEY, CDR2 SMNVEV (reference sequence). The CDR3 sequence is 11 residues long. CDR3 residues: CASSRNSEAFF. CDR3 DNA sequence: TGTGCCAGCAGTAGGAACAGTGAAGCTTTCTTT.

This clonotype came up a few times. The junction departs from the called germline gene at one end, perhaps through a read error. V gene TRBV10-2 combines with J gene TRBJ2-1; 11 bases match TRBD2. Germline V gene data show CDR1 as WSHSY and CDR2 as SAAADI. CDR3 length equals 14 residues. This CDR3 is CASMLAGGYSEQFF. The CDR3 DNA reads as TGCGCCAGCATGCTAGCGGGGGGTTACAGTGAGCAGTTCTTC.

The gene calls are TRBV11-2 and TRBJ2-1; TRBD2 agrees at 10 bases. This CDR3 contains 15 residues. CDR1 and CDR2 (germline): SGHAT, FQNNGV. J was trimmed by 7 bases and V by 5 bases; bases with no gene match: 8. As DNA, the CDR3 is TGTGCCAGCAGCATCTCTAGCGGGAGCGGGAATGAGCAGTTCTTC. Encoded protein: CASSISSGSGNEQFF.

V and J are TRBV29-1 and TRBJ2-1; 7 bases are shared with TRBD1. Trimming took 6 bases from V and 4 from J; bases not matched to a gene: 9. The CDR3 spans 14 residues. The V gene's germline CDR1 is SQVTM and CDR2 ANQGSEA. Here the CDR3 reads CSVRWDRLYNEQFF. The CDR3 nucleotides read TGCAGCGTCCGGTGGGACAGACTTTACAATGAGCAGTTCTTC.

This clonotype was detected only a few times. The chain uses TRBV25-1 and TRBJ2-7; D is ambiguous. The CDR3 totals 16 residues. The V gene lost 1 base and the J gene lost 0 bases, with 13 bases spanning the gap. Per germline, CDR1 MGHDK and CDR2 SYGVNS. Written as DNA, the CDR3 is TGTGCCAGCAGTGAATTGGAAGGGATTAGCTCCTACGAGCAGTACTTC. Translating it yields CASSELEGISSYEQYF.

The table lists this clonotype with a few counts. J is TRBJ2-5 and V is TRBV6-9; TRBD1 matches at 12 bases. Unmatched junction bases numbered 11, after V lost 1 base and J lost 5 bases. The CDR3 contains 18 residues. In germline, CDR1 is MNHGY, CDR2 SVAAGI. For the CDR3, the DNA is TGTGCCAGCAGTTATTTTAGGGTGGGGGACAGGGGGCACGAGACCCAGTACTTC. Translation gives CASSYFRVGDRGHETQYF.

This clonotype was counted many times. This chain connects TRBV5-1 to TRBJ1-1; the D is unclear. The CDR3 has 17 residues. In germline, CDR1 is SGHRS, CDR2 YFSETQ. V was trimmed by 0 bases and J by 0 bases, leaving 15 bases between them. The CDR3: CASSLVTQSRLNTEAFF. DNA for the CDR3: TGCGCCAGCAGCTTGGTAACCCAAAGCCGCCTGAACACTGAAGCTTTCTTT.

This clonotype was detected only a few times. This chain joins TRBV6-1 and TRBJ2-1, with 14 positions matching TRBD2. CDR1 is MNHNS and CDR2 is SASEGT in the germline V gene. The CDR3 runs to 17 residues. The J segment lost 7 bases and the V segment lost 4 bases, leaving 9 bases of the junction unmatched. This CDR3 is CASSGTSGLAGANEQFF. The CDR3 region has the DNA TGTGCCAGCAGTGGGACCTCGGGACTAGCGGGAGCTAATGAGCAGTTCTTC.

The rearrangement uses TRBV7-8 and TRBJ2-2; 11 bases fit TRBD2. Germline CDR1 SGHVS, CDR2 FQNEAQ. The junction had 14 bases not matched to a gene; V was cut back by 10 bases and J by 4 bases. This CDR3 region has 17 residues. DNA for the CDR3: TGTGCCATCGGCCCTGGGCTAGCGGGGGGCGGCACCGGGGAGCTGTTTTTT. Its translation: CAIGPGLAGGGTGELFF.

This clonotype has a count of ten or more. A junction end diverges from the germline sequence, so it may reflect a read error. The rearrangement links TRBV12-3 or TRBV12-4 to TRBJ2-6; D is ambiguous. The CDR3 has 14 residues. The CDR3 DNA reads TGTGCCAGCAGCTTAGACTCTGGGGCCAACGTCCTGACTTTC. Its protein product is CASSLDSGANVLTF.